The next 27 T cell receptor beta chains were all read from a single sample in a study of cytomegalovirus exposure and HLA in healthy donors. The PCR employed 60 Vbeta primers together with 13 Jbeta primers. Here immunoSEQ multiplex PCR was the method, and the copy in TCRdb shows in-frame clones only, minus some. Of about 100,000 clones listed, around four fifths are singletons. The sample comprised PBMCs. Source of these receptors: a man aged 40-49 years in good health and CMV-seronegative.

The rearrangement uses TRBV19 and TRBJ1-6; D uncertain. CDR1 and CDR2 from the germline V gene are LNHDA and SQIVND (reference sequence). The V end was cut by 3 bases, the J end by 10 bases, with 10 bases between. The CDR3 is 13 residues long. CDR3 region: CASSIGGSSPLHF. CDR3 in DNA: TGTGCCAGTAGTATTGGAGGGAGCTCACCCCTCCACTTT.

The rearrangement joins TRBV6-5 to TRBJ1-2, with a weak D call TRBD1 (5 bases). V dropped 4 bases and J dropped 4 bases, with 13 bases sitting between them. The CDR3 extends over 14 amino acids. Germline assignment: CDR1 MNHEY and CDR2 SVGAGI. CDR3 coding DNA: TGTGCCAGCAGTTTCGAACAGGAGCTCTATGGCTACACCTTC. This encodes CASSFEQELYGYTF.

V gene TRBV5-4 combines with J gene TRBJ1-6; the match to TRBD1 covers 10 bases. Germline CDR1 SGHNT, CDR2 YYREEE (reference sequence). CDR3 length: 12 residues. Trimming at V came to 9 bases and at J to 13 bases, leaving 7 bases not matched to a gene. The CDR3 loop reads CATGTGEVPLHF. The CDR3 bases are TGTGCCACCGGGACAGGGGAGGTTCCCCTCCACTTT.

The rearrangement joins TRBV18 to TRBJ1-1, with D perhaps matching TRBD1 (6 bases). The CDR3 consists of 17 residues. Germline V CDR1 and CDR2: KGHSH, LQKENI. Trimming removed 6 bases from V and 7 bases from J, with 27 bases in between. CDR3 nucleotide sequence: TGTGCCAGCTCGCCGGAACAAACATGGACAGAGCGGAGTGAAGCTTTCTTT. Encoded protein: CASSPEQTWTERSEAFF.

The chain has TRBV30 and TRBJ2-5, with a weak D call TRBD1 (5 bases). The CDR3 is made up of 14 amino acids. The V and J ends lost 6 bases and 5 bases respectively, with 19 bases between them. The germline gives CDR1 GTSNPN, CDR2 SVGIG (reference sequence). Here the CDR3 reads CACALGRVRETQYF. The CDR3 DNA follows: TGTGCCTGTGCCTTAGGCAGGGTTAGGGAGACCCAGTACTTC.

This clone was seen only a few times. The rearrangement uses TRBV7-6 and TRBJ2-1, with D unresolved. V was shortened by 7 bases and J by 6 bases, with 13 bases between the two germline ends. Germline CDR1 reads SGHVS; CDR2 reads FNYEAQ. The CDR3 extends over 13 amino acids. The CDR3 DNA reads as TGTGCCAGCAACGGGTCCCCTCTCAATGAGCAGTTCTTC. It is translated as CASNGSPLNEQFF.

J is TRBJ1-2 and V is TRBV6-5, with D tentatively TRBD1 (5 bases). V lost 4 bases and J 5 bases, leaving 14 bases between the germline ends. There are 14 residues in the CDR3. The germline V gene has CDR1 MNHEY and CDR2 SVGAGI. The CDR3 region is CASSSSGIQYGYTF. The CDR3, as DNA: TGTGCCAGCAGTTCGTCAGGGATACAGTATGGCTACACCTTC.

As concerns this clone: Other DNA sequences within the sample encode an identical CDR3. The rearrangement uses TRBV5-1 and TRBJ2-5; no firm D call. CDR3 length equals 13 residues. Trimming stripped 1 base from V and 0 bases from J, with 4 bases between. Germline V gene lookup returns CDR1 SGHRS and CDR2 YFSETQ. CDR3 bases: TGCGCCAGCAGCTTGTCGGACCAAGAGACCCAGTACTTC. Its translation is CASSLSDQETQYF.

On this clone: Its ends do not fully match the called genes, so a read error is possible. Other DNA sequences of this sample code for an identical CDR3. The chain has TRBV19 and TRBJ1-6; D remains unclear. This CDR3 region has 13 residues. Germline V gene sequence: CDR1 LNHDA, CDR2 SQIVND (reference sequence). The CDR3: CASSPQFNSPLHF. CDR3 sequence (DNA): TGTGCCAGTAGCCCACAGTTTAATTCCCCCCTCCACTTT.

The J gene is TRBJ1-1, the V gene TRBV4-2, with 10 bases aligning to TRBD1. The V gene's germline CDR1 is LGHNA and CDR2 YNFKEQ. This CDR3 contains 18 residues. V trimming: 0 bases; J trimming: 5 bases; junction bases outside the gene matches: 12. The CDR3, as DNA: TGTGCCAGCAGCCAAGATCAAGACAGGGGGCAGAGGGAGACTGAAGCTTTCTTT. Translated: CASSQDQDRGQRETEAFF.

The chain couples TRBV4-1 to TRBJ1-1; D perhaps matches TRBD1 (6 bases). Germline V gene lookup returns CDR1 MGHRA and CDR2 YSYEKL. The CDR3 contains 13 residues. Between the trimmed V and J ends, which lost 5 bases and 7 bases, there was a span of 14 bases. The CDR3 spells CASSSGEMGEAFF. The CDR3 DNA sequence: TGCGCCAGCAGCTCAGGGGAGATGGGTGAAGCTTTCTTT.

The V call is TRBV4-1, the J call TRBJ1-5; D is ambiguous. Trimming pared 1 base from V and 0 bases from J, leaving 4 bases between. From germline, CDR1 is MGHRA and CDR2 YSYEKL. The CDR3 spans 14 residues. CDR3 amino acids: CASSQGGSNQPQHF. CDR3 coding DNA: TGCGCCAGCAGCCAAGGAGGTAGCAATCAGCCCCAGCATTTT.

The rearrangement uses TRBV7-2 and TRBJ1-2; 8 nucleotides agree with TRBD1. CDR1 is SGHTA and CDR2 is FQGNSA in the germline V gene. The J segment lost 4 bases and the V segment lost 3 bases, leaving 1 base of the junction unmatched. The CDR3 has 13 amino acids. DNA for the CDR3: TGTGCCAGCAGCTTGGACAGGGCCTATGGCTACACCTTC. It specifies CASSLDRAYGYTF.

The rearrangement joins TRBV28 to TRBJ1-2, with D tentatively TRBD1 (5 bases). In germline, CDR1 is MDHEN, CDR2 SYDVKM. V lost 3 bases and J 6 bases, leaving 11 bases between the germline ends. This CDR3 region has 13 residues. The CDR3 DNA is TGTGCCAGCAGTTTGGGGCAGGTGAATGGCTACACCTTC. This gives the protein CASSLGQVNGYTF.

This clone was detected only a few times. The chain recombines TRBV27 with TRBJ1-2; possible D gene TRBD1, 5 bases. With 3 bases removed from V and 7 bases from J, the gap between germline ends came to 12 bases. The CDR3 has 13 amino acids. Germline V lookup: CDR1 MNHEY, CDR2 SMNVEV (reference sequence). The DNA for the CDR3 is TGTGCCAGCAGTTTTGTCCGGGGGGGTGGCTACACCTTC. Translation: CASSFVRGGGYTF.

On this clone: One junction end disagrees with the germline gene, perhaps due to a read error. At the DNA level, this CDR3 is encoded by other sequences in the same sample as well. In DNA, the CDR3 is TGTGCCAGCAGACCTACAGGGGGCGCCTCCTATAATTCCCCCCTCCACTTT. Amino acid sequence: CASRPTGGASYNSPLHF. This rearrangement joins TRBV27 to TRBJ1-6, with 9 bases lining up with TRBD1. Germline V gene data show CDR1 as MNHEY and CDR2 as SMNVEV (reference sequence). The CDR3 extends over 17 amino acids.

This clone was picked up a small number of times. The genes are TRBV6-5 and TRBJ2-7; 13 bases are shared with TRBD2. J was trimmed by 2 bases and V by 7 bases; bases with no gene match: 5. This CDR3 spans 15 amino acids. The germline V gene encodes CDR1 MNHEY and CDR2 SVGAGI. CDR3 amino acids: CASTQGLAGPYEQYF. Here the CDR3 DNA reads TGTGCCAGCACCCAGGGACTAGCGGGACCCTACGAGCAGTACTTC.

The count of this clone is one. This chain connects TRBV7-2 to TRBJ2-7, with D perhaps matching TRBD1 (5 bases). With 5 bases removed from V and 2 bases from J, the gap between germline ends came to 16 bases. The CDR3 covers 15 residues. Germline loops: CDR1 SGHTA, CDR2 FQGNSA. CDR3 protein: CASSPRQTSTYEQYF. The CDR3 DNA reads TGTGCCAGCAGCCCACGACAGACATCGACCTACGAGCAGTACTTC.

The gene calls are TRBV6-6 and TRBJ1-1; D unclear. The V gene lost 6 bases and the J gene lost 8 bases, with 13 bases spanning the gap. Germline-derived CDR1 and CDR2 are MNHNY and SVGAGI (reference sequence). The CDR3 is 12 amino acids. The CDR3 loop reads CASSPRLLEAFF. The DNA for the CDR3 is TGTGCCAGCAGCCCCCGACTGCTCGAAGCTTTCTTT.

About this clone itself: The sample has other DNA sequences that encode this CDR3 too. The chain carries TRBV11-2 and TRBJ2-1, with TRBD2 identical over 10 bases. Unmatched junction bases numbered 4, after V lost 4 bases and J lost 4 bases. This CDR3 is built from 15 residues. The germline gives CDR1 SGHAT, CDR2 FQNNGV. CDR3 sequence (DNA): TGTGCCAGCAGCTCCGGACTAGCGGTATACAATGAGCAGTTCTTC. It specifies CASSSGLAVYNEQFF.

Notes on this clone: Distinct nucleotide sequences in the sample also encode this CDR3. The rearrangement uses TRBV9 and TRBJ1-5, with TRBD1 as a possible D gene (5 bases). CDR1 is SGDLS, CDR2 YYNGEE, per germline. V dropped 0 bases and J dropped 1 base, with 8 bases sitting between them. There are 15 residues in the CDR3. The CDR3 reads CASSVGGLSNQPQHF. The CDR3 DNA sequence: TGTGCCAGCAGCGTAGGGGGCTTGAGCAATCAGCCCCAGCATTTT.

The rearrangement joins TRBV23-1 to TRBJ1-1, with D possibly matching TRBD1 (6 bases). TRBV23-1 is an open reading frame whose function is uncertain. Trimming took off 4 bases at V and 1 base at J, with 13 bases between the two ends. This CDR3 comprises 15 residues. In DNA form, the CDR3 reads TGCGCCAGCAGTCCCCCAGGGGACGAGAACACTGAAGCTTTCTTT. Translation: CASSPPGDENTEAFF.

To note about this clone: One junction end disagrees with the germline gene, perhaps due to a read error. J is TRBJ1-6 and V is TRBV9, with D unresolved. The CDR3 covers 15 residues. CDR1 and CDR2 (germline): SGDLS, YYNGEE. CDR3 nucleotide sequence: TGTGCCAGCAACGAAGTGAGCTCCCATAATTCACCCCTCCACTTT. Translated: CASNEVSSHNSPLHF.

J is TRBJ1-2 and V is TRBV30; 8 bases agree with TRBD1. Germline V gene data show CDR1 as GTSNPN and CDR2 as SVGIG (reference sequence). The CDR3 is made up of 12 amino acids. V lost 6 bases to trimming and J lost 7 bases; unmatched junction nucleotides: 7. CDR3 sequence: CACEGQGRGYTF. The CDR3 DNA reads TGTGCCTGCGAAGGACAGGGACGTGGCTACACCTTC.

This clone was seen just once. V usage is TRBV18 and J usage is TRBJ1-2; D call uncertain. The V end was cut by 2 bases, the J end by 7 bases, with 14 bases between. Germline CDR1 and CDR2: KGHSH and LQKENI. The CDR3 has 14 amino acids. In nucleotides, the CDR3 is TGTGCCAGCTCACCAATCCAGGAAGGAGGTGGCTACACCTTC. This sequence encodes CASSPIQEGGGYTF. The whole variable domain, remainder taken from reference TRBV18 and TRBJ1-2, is NAGVMQNPRHLVRRRGQEARLRCSPMKGHSHVYWYRQLPEEGLKFMVYLQKENIIDESGMPKERFSAEFPKEGPSILRIQQVVRGDSAAYFCASSPIQEGGGYTFGSGTRLTVV.

The CDR3 nucleotides are TGTGCCTGGAGTGCCCCTAACCCTATAGGCTACACCTTC. It translates to CAWSAPNPIGYTF. The chain couples TRBV30 to TRBJ1-2; D is uncertain. The CDR3 covers 13 residues. The V end lost 1 base, the J end lost 8 bases, and 14 bases lay between the germline ends. Germline values: CDR1 GTSNPN, CDR2 SVGIG (reference sequence).

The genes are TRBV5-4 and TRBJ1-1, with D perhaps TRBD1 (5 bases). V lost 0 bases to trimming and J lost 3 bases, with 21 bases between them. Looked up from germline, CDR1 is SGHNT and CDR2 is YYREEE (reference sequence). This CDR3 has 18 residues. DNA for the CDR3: TGTGCCAGCAGCTTGGGAACAGAAGGGGTACTGGTGGACACTGAAGCTTTCTTT. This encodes CASSLGTEGVLVDTEAFF.